A selection of T cell receptor beta chains follows, all from one sample in a study of identical twins. TCRdb re-called the 5' RACE reads with MiXCR, one entry per CDR3 protein. The sample lists roughly 240,000 distinct CDR3 sequences, around 7.6% occurring once. The data also belong to a second study, concerning yellow fever vaccine responses in identical twins.

Sequencing was done on a sample of CD8+ T cells sorted from blood. The receptors were sampled from a woman aged 18-29 years in good health. Each CDR3 is given with its conserved first and last residue. Each record gives: J gene, D gene, clone size, V gene, CDR3 length, CDR3 protein, CDR3 DNA. A D gene is named only where the DNA matches it firmly. Clone size is shown for a subset of rows, as once, few, many or a class of expanded clone.

>TRBJ1-1|TRBD1|-|TRBV7-9|14
CASSMDREPPEAFF
TGTGCCAGCAGCATGGACAGGGAACCCCCTGAAGCTTTCTTT
>TRBJ2-7|-|once|TRBV20-1|14
CSARDQVGGWEQYF
TGCAGTGCTAGAGATCAGGTGGGAGGATGGGAGCAGTACTTC
>TRBJ2-3|-|few|TRBV5-1|16
CASSLGTHLNTDTQYF
TGCGCCAGCAGCTTGGGGACTCACCTCAACACAGATACGCAGTATTTT
>TRBJ2-5|TRBD2|-|TRBV20-1|18
CSASAPGTSGNSVETQYF
TGCAGTGCTAGCGCCCCCGGGACTAGCGGGAATTCGGTGGAGACCCAGTACTTC
>TRBJ1-1|-|-|TRBV4-1|14
CASSQDPRPSWAFF
TGCGCCAGCAGCCAAGATCCCCGCCCTTCGTGGGCTTTCTTT
>TRBJ2-5|TRBD2|-|TRBV4-1|16
CASSHRLAGGEETQYF
TGCGCCAGCAGCCACCGTTTAGCGGGAGGGGAAGAGACCCAGTACTTC
>TRBJ2-3|-|-|TRBV11-3|15
CASSSPGGVTDTQYF
TGTGCCAGCAGTTCACCCGGAGGAGTCACAGATACGCAGTATTTT
>TRBJ2-1|-|-|TRBV11-2|14
CASSPLEGGNEQFF
TGTGCCAGCAGCCCCCTGGAGGGGGGCAATGAGCAGTTCTTC
>TRBJ2-3|TRBD2|-|TRBV6-4|15
CASSPSGGSTDTQYF
TGTGCCAGCAGCCCTAGCGGGGGCAGCACAGATACGCAGTATTTT
>TRBJ2-7|TRBD1|few|TRBV10-3|15
CAISLQGSPSYEQYF
TGTGCCATCAGTCTACAGGGGTCCCCCTCCTACGAGCAGTACTTC
>TRBJ2-1|-|-|TRBV10-2|16
CASTRGSGLEINEQFF
TGCGCCAGCACCCGAGGGTCAGGCTTAGAAATCAATGAGCAGTTCTTC
>TRBJ2-3|-|-|TRBV20-1|11
CGGLITDTQYF
TGCGGGGGGTTAATTACAGATACGCAGTATTTT
>TRBJ2-1|TRBD2|many|TRBV3-1|17
CASSQPPSGRFHNEQFF
TGTGCCAGCAGCCAGCCCCCTAGCGGGAGGTTCCATAATGAGCAGTTCTTC
>TRBJ1-1|TRBD1|few|TRBV7-6|15
CASSPEGTGRFEAFF
TGTGCCAGCAGCCCAGAGGGGACAGGGAGATTTGAAGCTTTCTTT
>TRBJ1-4|-|few|TRBV7-9|16
CASSLEWDLYNEKLFF
TGTGCCAGCAGCTTAGAATGGGACCTTTATAATGAAAAACTGTTTTTT
>TRBJ2-7|-|-|TRBV28|14
CASSWGLVLYEQYF
TGTGCCAGCAGCTGGGGGCTAGTCCTCTACGAGCAGTACTTC
>TRBJ2-5|TRBD2|-|TRBV20-1|15
CSAFDELAGGETQYF
TGCAGTGCATTTGACGAACTAGCGGGAGGAGAGACCCAGTACTTC
>TRBJ1-5|-|few|TRBV14|16
CASSHSRRTSNQPQHF
TGTGCCAGCAGCCATTCTCGGAGAACGAGCAATCAGCCCCAGCATTTT
>TRBJ2-3|TRBD2|-|TRBV28|16
CASWGGSGVNTDTQYF
TGTGCCAGTTGGGGGGGTAGCGGGGTAAACACAGATACGCAGTATTTT
>TRBJ2-3|-|many|TRBV24-1|15
CATSDPITSTDTQYF
TGTGCCACCAGTGATCCGATAACTAGCACAGATACGCAGTATTTT
>TRBJ1-2|-|-|TRBV19|12
CASSEGFYGYTF
TGTGCCAGTAGTGAGGGATTCTATGGCTACACCTTC
>TRBJ2-7|TRBD2|-|TRBV20-1|13
CSAITSGTYEQYF
TGCAGTGCTATAACCAGCGGGACCTACGAGCAGTACTTC
>TRBJ1-5|-|many|TRBV4-1|14
CASSQDSADQPQHF
TGCGCCAGCAGCCAAGATTCGGCAGATCAGCCCCAGCATTTT
>TRBJ2-7|-|-|TRBV10-1|13
CASSDKGAGEQYF
TGCGCCAGCAGTGACAAGGGGGCGGGAGAGCAGTACTTC
>TRBJ2-1|-|many|TRBV7-9|13
CASSLGHYNEQFF
TGTGCCAGCAGCTTAGGACACTACAATGAGCAGTTCTTC
>TRBJ2-7|TRBD2|-|TRBV7-9|15
CASSRVAGENYEQYF
TGTGCCAGCAGCAGAGTAGCGGGAGAGAACTACGAGCAGTACTTC
>TRBJ2-1|TRBD1|-|TRBV18|17
CASSPQPGTGAYNEQFF
TGTGCCAGCTCACCACAACCCGGGACAGGGGCCTACAATGAGCAGTTCTTC
>TRBJ1-1|-|many|TRBV7-9|14
CASSLLSQNTEAFF
TGTGCCAGCAGCTTATTATCACAGAACACTGAAGCTTTCTTT
>TRBJ2-2|-|many|TRBV6-1|13
CARGTPNTGELFF
TGTGCCAGGGGGACACCGAACACCGGGGAGCTGTTTTTT
>TRBJ2-3|TRBD2|few|TRBV20-1|13
CSPLAGVEDTQYF
TGCAGTCCCCTAGCGGGAGTTGAGGATACGCAGTATTTT
>TRBJ2-2|-|-|TRBV20-1|15
CSASQKGSRVGELFF
TGCAGTGCTAGCCAAAAGGGGTCGAGAGTCGGGGAGCTGTTTTTT
>TRBJ2-3|TRBD2|many|TRBV11-2|14
CASSLAGGADTQYF
TGTGCCAGCAGCTTAGCGGGGGGGGCAGATACGCAGTATTTT
>TRBJ2-3|TRBD2|-|TRBV24-1|18
CATSDPLKRGGATDTQYF
TGTGCCACCAGTGACCCCCTCAAGCGGGGTGGGGCGACAGATACGCAGTATTTT
>TRBJ1-1|TRBD1|few|TRBV6-2/TRBV6-3|15
CASRRQGSNPDEAFF
TGTGCCAGCAGACGACAGGGGTCGAACCCAGATGAAGCTTTCTTT
>TRBJ2-1|-|-|TRBV4-1|13
CASSQGLINEQFF
TGCGCCAGCAGCCAAGGACTAATCAATGAGCAGTTCTTC
>TRBJ2-7|-|many|TRBV12-3/TRBV12-4|13
CASSPGYSYEQYF
TGTGCCAGCAGTCCCGGGTACTCCTACGAGCAGTACTTC
>TRBJ2-7|TRBD1|-|TRBV20-1|15
CSAISGTGGAYEQYF
TGCAGTGCTATATCCGGGACAGGGGGCGCCTACGAGCAGTACTTC
>TRBJ1-3|-|many|TRBV12-3/TRBV12-4|15
CASSPSFSSGNTIYF
TGTGCCAGCAGTCCAAGCTTTTCCTCTGGAAACACCATATATTTT
>TRBJ1-1|-|many|TRBV5-5|13
CASSLRVFTEAFF
TGTGCCAGCAGCTTAAGGGTTTTCACTGAAGCTTTCTTT
>TRBJ1-1|-|few|TRBV14|13
CASSHSWDTEAFF
TGTGCCAGCAGCCACTCGTGGGACACTGAAGCTTTCTTT
>TRBJ2-1|-|many|TRBV29-1|11
CSVEGGANRGF
TGCAGCGTTGAAGGGGGAGCCAATCGGGGCTTC
>TRBJ2-4|-|many|TRBV28|15
CASRTWGSSKNIQYF
TGTGCCAGCAGAACCTGGGGGTCATCCAAAAACATTCAGTACTTC